The clone carrying this T cell receptor beta chain was seen a handful of times. The record originates from a study of cytomegalovirus exposure and HLA in healthy donors. The PCR had 60 Vbeta and 13 Jbeta primers. Clones were read by immunoSEQ multiplex PCR, and TCRdb kept only the in-frame ones, dropping some. The data show roughly 150,000 clones, with roughly 80% seen just once and about 9.7% held by the top ten. This receptor was taken from a man aged 18 to 35 in good health and CMV-seropositive. Sequenced input: PBMCs.

The CDR3, as DNA: TGTGCCAGCAGTGAAATCTGGCAGGCCCACGAGCAGTACTTC. This gives the protein CASSEIWQAHEQYF. V and J are TRBV25-1 and TRBJ2-7; D uncertain. V lost 2 bases to trimming and J lost 5 bases, with 13 bases between them. This CDR3 is 14 amino acids long. Germline-derived CDR1 and CDR2 are MGHDK and SYGVNS.